The 9 T cell receptor beta chains below come from one sample, sequenced in a study of blood T cells in healthy people across ages. Alongside a J-beta primer mix, a sample-barcoded 5' primer served in a second PCR lasting about 7 to 11 cycles. Each CDR3 protein gets one entry after TCRdb re-called the 5' RACE reads with MiXCR. The sample carries about 730,000 distinct CDR3 sequences, roughly 44% recorded once. The specimen sequenced was blood. The source of these receptors is a woman in her sixties in good health.

The chain joins TRBV28 to TRBJ2-3; 10 positions agree with TRBD2. The CDR3 has 17 residues. V lost 2 bases, J lost 4 bases, and 9 bases stayed unmatched. Germline V gives CDR1 MDHEN, CDR2 SYDVKM. The DNA for the CDR3 is TGTGCCAGCAGTTTAGTCGGGCTAGCGGGAGCATCAGATACGCAGTATTTT. It encodes CASSLVGLAGASDTQYF.

This clonotype was seen a handful of times. The rearrangement joins TRBV15 to TRBJ2-7; 7 bases fit TRBD1. Germline values: CDR1 LNHNV, CDR2 YYDKDF (reference sequence). The V and J ends lost 0 bases and 11 bases, in that order; junction bases with no gene match: 13. The CDR3 runs 15 residues. CDR3 DNA sequence: TGTGCCACCAGCAGAGATAGGGATCCGGACAGGACCAAGTACTTC. This gives the protein CATSRDRDPDRTKYF.

The chain links TRBV9 to TRBJ1-2; 7 bases align to TRBD1. In germline, CDR1 is SGDLS, CDR2 YYNGEE. Losses at the gene ends were 6 bases for V and 6 bases for J; bases not matched to a gene: 5. The CDR3 totals 12 residues. The CDR3 DNA reads as TGTGCCAGCAACGACAGGGTAAATGGCTACACCTTC. Protein: CASNDRVNGYTF.

The chain joins TRBV6-1 to TRBJ2-1; 8 bases match TRBD2. Per the germline V gene, CDR1 is MNHNS and CDR2 is SASEGT. V gave up 6 bases and J gave up 1 base; unmatched junction bases: 11. The CDR3 totals 17 residues. CDR3 DNA: TGTGCCAGCAGACGATTTTTAGCGGGAACTTCCTACAATGAGCAGTTCTTC. Translated, it gives CASRRFLAGTSYNEQFF.

With regard to this clonotype: Just one base apart from a much larger clone, this may be a read error. The chain has TRBV29-1 and TRBJ2-7; D is tentatively TRBD1 or TRBD2 (6 bases each). Trimming took 8 bases from V and 7 from J, leaving 27 bases between them. CDR1 and CDR2 from the germline V gene are SQVTM and ANQGSEA. The CDR3 runs to 15 residues. The CDR3 loop reads CSFRGGNRSYNEQYF. The CDR3 region has the DNA TGCAGCTTTCGAGGGGGGAATAGGTCCTACAATGAGCAGTACTTC.

Regarding this clonotype: A much larger clone lies a single base off, so this may be a read error. The chain recombines TRBV5-1 with TRBJ2-7; D uncertain. The CDR3 contains 17 residues. The germline gives CDR1 SGHRS, CDR2 YFSETQ. Trimming cost V 7 bases and J 0 bases, with 23 bases left between them. The CDR3 region is CASGPTDTGPISYEQYF. CDR3 sequence (DNA): TGCGCCAGCGGCCCAACCGATACGGGCCCTATCTCCTACGAGCAGTACTTC.

The rearrangement uses TRBV27 and TRBJ1-2; 8 nucleotides match TRBD1. Losses at the gene ends were 5 bases for V and 6 bases for J; bases not matched to a gene: 11. The CDR3 covers 15 residues. Germline values: CDR1 MNHEY, CDR2 SMNVEV (reference sequence). The CDR3 nucleotides read TGTGCCAGCAGTCCCATCCGGGCAGGGGGCGATGGCTACACCTTC. Its protein is CASSPIRAGGDGYTF.

This rearrangement joins TRBV9 to TRBJ2-1, with TRBD2 as a possible D gene (5 bases). V was trimmed by 3 bases and J by 13 bases, leaving 26 bases between them. The CDR3 length is 16 residues. From germline, CDR1 is SGDLS and CDR2 YYNGEE. The CDR3 loop reads CASSAPRGVRQETQFF. In DNA, the CDR3 is TGTGCCAGCAGCGCCCCCCGGGGTGTTCGGCAAGAGACCCAGTTCTTC. Using reference TRBV9 and TRBJ2-1 for the parts outside the CDR3, the full variable domain is DSGVTQTPKHLITATGQRVTLRCSPRSGDLSVYWYQQSLDQGLQFLIQYYNGEERAKGNILERFSAQQFPDLHSELNLSSLELGDSALYFCASSAPRGVRQETQFFGPGTRLTVL.

V is TRBV3-1 and J is TRBJ1-5; unclear D gene. With 0 bases removed from V and 6 bases from J, the gap between germline ends came to 6 bases. The germline V gene has CDR1 LGHDT and CDR2 YNNKEL (reference sequence). The CDR3 has 13 amino acids. CDR3 DNA: TGTGCCAGCAGCCAAGATTGGGCTCAGCCCCAGCATTTT. The encoded protein is CASSQDWAQPQHF.